Below, one T cell receptor beta chain is given with its context. Its antigen is currently not known. Base qualities were left out, and no much larger clone turns up one base away. The collaborating institutions used their own protocols to collect whole blood in K2EDTA tubes. Collaborator samples were shipped for TCRbeta analysis as frozen whole blood, isolated PBMCs, or DNA extracted from either sample type. After removal of 1 base from V and 5 bases from J, the junction retains 10 bases not matched to a gene. CDR1 and CDR2 are read off the germline V gene as SGHAT and FQNNGV. The CDR3 sequence holds 17 residues, the cysteine and phenylalanine included. Left in the record is the CDR3 DNA by itself, 51 bases read in frame from the first base. These data originate in a study of blood T cell repertoires in COVID-19 (dated by TCRdb to the early 2020s). Regarding the research as a whole: The collaborator samples originated in the United States, Italy and Spain and spanned the acute and convalescent phases of COVID-19. The prospective study material was composed of cDNA or gDNA derived from T cells, B-cell-depleted T cells, or PBMCs. The dataset comprised deeply sampled blood TCRbeta repertoires from subjects exposed to, actively infected with, or recovered from COVID-19. The repertoires were released in a freely available public database intended as a resource for research on the immune response to SARS-CoV-2. The samples were drawn from two sources: the first 160 participants of the ongoing ImmuneRACE study, and 1,000 to 1,500 subjects contributed by 6 global collaborators. A de-identified subject ID, COVID-19 status, age in years and sex were almost always included in the sample metadata. Where available, HLA class I and class II types were taken from metadata supplied by the sample provider and were not determined by assay-based typing. Here is what the overall study found, with its caveats: How much clinical and demographic metadata was included differed by source and by participant, and the metadata was provided uncurated.

TCRbeta CDR3 regions were amplified from genomic DNA using the immunoSEQ Assay, a bias-controlled multiplex PCR. The authors processed their data as follows. Within the assay, amplification of reference gene primers was used to estimate how many nucleated cells each sample contained. To quantify the absolute abundance of each unique TCRbeta CDR3 rearrangement, sequence reads were collapsed and filtered. For each sample, productive Simpson clonality was calculated by taking the square root of Simpson's diversity index across productive rearrangements. TCRdb obtained this table from immuneACCESS and retained in-frame rearrangements with V and J assigned. These tables miss some clones; where compared with another copy, unresolved V genes account for less than half of the shortfall, and the remainder is unexplained. D and trimming were read from the DNA, whereas the V and J calls and clone size are those reported in that table. The sample records about 380,000 clones, about 80% of which are singletons. Roughly 1.1% of the sample lies in the top ten.

The sequenced sample consisted of peripheral blood. This receptor chain uses TRBV11-2 and TRBJ1-1; TRBD1 agrees with 10 junctional bases. The clonotype comes from a human donor with acute or convalescent COVID-19. The donor label of this sample is uncertain. DNA sequence: TGTGCCAGCAGCTTAGGAGACAGGGGGCGCCAGGGGACTGAAGCTTTCTTT. The translation is CASSLGDRGRQGTEAFF.